One sample yielded the 18 T cell receptor beta chains listed below, sequenced in a study of blood T cell repertoires in COVID-19. Data came from immunoSEQ multiplex PCR; TCRdb stores just in-frame clones and leaves some out. Here the sample spans nearly 350,000 clones, roughly 87% being singletons. Sequenced sample: PBMCs or T cells enriched from blood (not recorded which). These receptors all stem from a woman in her twenties or thirties who had recovered from COVID-19.

The gene calls are TRBV28 and TRBJ1-5, with 7 nucleotides matching TRBD1. Germline CDR1 MDHEN, CDR2 SYDVKM. The CDR3 totals 15 residues. V was pared by 8 bases and J by 3 bases, with 10 bases of the junction left unmatched. CDR3 in amino acids: CASGNRGRDNQPQHF. As DNA, the CDR3 is TGTGCCAGCGGAAACAGGGGTCGGGACAATCAGCCCCAGCATTTT.

V is TRBV10-1 and J is TRBJ1-5, with 8 bases lining up with TRBD1. After removal of 10 bases from V and 0 bases from J, the junction contained 17 bases not matched to a gene. Germline V lookup: CDR1 WNHNN, CDR2 SYGVQD (reference sequence). The CDR3 has 18 amino acids. CDR3 DNA: TGCGCCAACAGGGGGGGCGACAGGGGCCGAAATAGCAATCAGCCCCAGCATTTT. It encodes CANRGGDRGRNSNQPQHF.

The chain uses TRBV5-1 and TRBJ2-3, with a tentative D call TRBD1 (5 bases). V was pared by 3 bases and J by 2 bases, with 10 bases between. The germline CDR1 and CDR2 sequences are SGHRS and YFSETQ. The CDR3 consists of 14 residues. Written as DNA, the CDR3 is TGCGCCAGCAGCTGGGTAGGGGACACAGATACGCAGTATTTT. It yields the protein CASSWVGDTDTQYF.

This chain links TRBV27 with TRBJ2-5; 8 nucleotides line up with TRBD1. After removal of 7 bases from V and 0 bases from J, the junction contained 7 bases not matched to a gene. From germline, CDR1 is MNHEY and CDR2 SMNVEV (reference sequence). The CDR3 extends over 15 amino acids. Written as DNA, the CDR3 is TGTGCCAGCACCTCCAAACAGGGGGACCAAGAGACCCAGTACTTC. It encodes CASTSKQGDQETQYF.

The chain recombines TRBV10-3 with TRBJ2-5; tentative D call: TRBD2 (6 bases). The CDR3 sequence is 15 residues long. V was cut by 6 bases and J by 5 bases, with 19 bases left in between. CDR1 is ENHRY and CDR2 is SYGVKD in the germline V gene. The CDR3 DNA sequence: TGTGCCATCAGCGCACTAGCTGGGGCTGGCGAGACCCAGTACTTC. Translation: CAISALAGAGETQYF.

The J gene is TRBJ1-1, the V gene TRBV4-3, with D uncertain. CDR1 and CDR2 (germline): LGHNA, YSLEER. This CDR3 has 13 amino acids. Trimming cost V 3 bases and J 5 bases, with 10 bases left between them. This chain's CDR3 is CASSQTTGTEAFF. The CDR3 coding sequence is TGCGCCAGCAGCCAGACCACGGGGACTGAAGCTTTCTTT.

This chain links TRBV28 with TRBJ1-2; 7 nucleotides match TRBD1. Germline trimming cut 6 bases from V and 4 bases from J; bases unmatched to any gene: 8. Germline V gives CDR1 MDHEN, CDR2 SYDVKM. The CDR3 covers 14 residues. The CDR3 DNA sequence: TGTGCCAGCAGGCGACAGGGAAACAGCTATGGCTACACCTTC. Protein sequence: CASRRQGNSYGYTF.

This sequence joins TRBV14 and TRBJ2-3; D ambiguous. The CDR3 runs to 14 residues. The ends were cut back, 0 bases at V and 5 bases at J, with 9 bases in the middle. Germline CDR1 SGHDN, CDR2 FVKESK. In nucleotides, the CDR3 is TGTGCCAGCAGCCAAGATTGGGCAGTAGATACGCAGTATTTT. Translation: CASSQDWAVDTQYF.

This chain links TRBV18 with TRBJ1-1; maybe TRBD1 (5 bases). The germline V gene encodes CDR1 KGHSH and CDR2 LQKENI. Trimming took off 3 bases at V and 6 bases at J, with 11 bases between the two ends. The CDR3 covers 13 residues. The DNA of the CDR3 is TGTGCCAGCTCACCGTCCCAGGGCGCTGAAGCTTTCTTT. Its translation: CASSPSQGAEAFF.

The rearrangement links TRBV18 to TRBJ2-7; 10 bases align to TRBD1. With 4 bases clipped from V and 2 bases from J, the junction kept 5 bases outside the gene matches. This CDR3 comprises 15 residues. The germline V gene encodes CDR1 KGHSH and CDR2 LQKENI. In DNA form, the CDR3 reads TGTGCCAGCTCACAAGACAGGGGGCGGACCTACGAGCAGTACTTC. This translates into CASSQDRGRTYEQYF. The variable domain in full, with the rest retrieved from reference TRBV18 and TRBJ2-7, is NAGVMQNPRHLVRRRGQEARLRCSPMKGHSHVYWYRQLPEEGLKFMVYLQKENIIDESGMPKERFSAEFPKEGPSILRIQQVVRGDSAAYFCASSQDRGRTYEQYFGPGTRLTVT.

This clone came up a few times. The CDR3 loop is CASSLGDTYNSPLHF. The CDR3 coding sequence is TGTGCCAGCAGCTTAGGGGACACTTATAATTCACCCCTCCACTTT. This chain links TRBV7-9 with TRBJ1-6, with D possibly being TRBD1 (6 bases). V lost 1 base and J lost 4, with 8 bases in between. The CDR3 consists of 15 residues. The germline gives CDR1 SEHNR, CDR2 FQNEAQ (reference sequence).

CDR3 DNA sequence: TGTGCCAGCAGCTTAGGGCTAGCGGGGGATACGCAGTATTTT. Translated, it gives CASSLGLAGDTQYF. The genes are TRBV7-9 and TRBJ2-3, with 9 bases identical to TRBD2. This CDR3 is 14 amino acids long. Losses at the gene ends were 1 base for V and 6 bases for J; bases not matched to a gene: 2. Germline V gene sequence: CDR1 SEHNR, CDR2 FQNEAQ (reference sequence).

The DNA of the CDR3 is TGTGCCAGTAGTATTTCGGGGGGCCACAATGAAAAACTGTTTTTT. Its translation is CASSISGGHNEKLFF. The chain recombines TRBV19 with TRBJ1-4, with D perhaps matching TRBD1 (6 bases). V was clipped by 3 bases and J by 5 bases, with 13 bases between them. Germline CDR1 LNHDA, CDR2 SQIVND (reference sequence). CDR3 length: 15 residues. The whole variable domain, remainder taken from reference TRBV19 and TRBJ1-4, is DGGITQSPKYLFRKEGQNVTLSCEQNLNHDAMYWYRQDPGQGLRLIYYSQIVNDFQKGDIAEGYSVSREKKESFPLTVTSAQKNPTAFYLCASSISGGHNEKLFFGSGTQLSVL.

J is TRBJ1-1 and V is TRBV19, with 8 bases that match TRBD1. V was clipped by 3 bases and J by 3 bases; unmatched bases: 3. Germline CDR1 LNHDA, CDR2 SQIVND (reference sequence). This CDR3 contains 14 residues. The CDR3 coding sequence is TGTGCCAGTAGTATGAGGACAGGGTACACTGAAGCTTTCTTT. Its protein product is CASSMRTGYTEAFF.

V and J are TRBV3-1 (or the pseudogene TRBV3-2) and TRBJ1-2, with 8 bases aligning to TRBD1. Losses at the gene ends were 0 bases for V and 7 bases for J; bases not matched to a gene: 16. CDR3 length: 18 amino acids. Germline CDR1 and CDR2: LGHDT and YNNKEL (reference sequence). The chain's CDR3 is CASSQEGQEQRVRIGYTF. CDR3 DNA: TGTGCCAGCAGCCAAGAGGGACAGGAACAAAGGGTACGTATTGGCTACACCTTC.

The chain uses TRBV27 and TRBJ2-1, with 9 bases identical to TRBD1. CDR1 and CDR2 (germline): MNHEY, SMNVEV (reference sequence). The CDR3 loop spans 15 amino acids. Trimming took 4 bases from V and 2 from J; bases not matched to a gene: 3. The CDR3 coding sequence is TGTGCCAGCAGTTCGACAGGGGGGCCCTACAATGAGCAGTTCTTC. Amino acid sequence: CASSSTGGPYNEQFF.

V usage is TRBV27 and J usage is TRBJ2-3; tentative D call: TRBD1 (6 bases). The CDR3 has 18 residues. Trimming stripped 4 bases from V and 2 bases from J, with 22 bases between. The germline V gene has CDR1 MNHEY and CDR2 SMNVEV (reference sequence). The DNA of the CDR3 is TGTGCCAGCAGTTCCTACCCCCGACTTGACAGGACCACAGATACGCAGTATTTT. This codes for CASSSYPRLDRTTDTQYF.

CDR3 nucleotide sequence: TGTGCCAGCAGTGAATTTGGACAGGGCTACGAGCAGTACTTC. As protein: CASSEFGQGYEQYF. The V and J genes are TRBV6-1 and TRBJ2-7; 8 positions match TRBD1. The junction had 3 bases not matched to a gene; V was cut back by 2 bases and J by 3 bases. Germline V gives CDR1 MNHNS, CDR2 SASEGT. The length of the CDR3 is 14 residues.